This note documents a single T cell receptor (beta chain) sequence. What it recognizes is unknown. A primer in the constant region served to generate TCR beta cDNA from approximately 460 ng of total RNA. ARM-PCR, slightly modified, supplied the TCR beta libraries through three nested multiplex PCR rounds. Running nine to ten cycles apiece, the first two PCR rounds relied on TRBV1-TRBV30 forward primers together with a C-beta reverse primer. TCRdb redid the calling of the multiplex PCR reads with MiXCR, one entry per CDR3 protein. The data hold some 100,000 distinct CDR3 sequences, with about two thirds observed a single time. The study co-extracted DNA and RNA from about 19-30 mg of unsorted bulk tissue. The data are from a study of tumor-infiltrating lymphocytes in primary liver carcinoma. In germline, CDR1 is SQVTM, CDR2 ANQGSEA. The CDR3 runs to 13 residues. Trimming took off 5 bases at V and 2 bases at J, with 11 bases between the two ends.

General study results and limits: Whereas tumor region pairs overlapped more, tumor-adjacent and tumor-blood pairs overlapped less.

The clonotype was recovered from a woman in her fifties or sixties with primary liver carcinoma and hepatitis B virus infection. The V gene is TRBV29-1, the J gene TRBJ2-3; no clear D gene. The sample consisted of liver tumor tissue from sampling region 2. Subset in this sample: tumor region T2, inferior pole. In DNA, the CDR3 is TGCAGCGTTCTAACATGCAACACAGATACGCAGTATTTT. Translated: CSVLTCNTDTQYF.